One T cell receptor (beta chain) is described in this entry. Its target is unknown. This CDR3 has 12 residues. The germline V gene encodes CDR1 LNHDA and CDR2 SQIVND (reference sequence). The V end was cut by 4 bases, the J end by 4 bases, with 6 bases between. This sample was included in a study of T cell responses to AZD1222 COVID-19 vaccine. In the study overall: Some second doses came at about 4 weeks and others at about 12 weeks; these were pooled. General observations from the study: Along spike, vaccine-associated CD4 TCRs were found throughout, with dominance at 160-218 and 743-854. Close to half of all spike-specific TCRs reportedly target regions of the variants that are unmutated. Donors in the cohort were predominantly white British and more often female, and clonal diversity was possibly underestimated.

Assay used: immunoSEQ multiplex PCR; TCRdb lists only in-frame clones, some missing. Seen here are around 120,000 clones, 90% to 95% observed once, and the top ten hold around 2%. The sample was peripheral blood, taken on day 0 of AZD1222 vaccination. This TCR derives from an adult in good health. V usage is TRBV19 and J usage is TRBJ2-3; D unresolved. CDR3 nucleotides: TGTGCCAGTAGTACTTCGCCAGATACGCAGTATTTT. This codes for CASSTSPDTQYF.